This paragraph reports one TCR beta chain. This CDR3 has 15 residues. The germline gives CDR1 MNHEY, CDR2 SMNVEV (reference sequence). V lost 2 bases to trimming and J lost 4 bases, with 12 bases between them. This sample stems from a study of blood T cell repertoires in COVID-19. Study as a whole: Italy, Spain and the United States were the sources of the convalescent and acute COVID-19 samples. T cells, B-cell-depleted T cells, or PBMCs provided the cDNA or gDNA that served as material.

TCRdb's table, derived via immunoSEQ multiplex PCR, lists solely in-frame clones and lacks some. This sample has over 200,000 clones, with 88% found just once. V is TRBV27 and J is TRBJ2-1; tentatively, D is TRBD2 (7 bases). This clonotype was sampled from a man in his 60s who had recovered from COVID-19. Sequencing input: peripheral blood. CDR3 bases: TGTGCCAGCAGTTTACGGCGGGGGCCTTACAATGAGCAGTTCTTC. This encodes CASSLRRGPYNEQFF.